What follows are 12 T cell receptor beta chains derived from one specimen sequenced in a study of blood T cell repertoires in COVID-19. The table came from immunoSEQ multiplex PCR; TCRdb's copy has only in-frame clones and leaves some out. This repertoire shows 270,000 or so clones, around 84% found once; its top ten account for roughly 1.5%. The material sequenced was peripheral blood. These receptors were collected from a human donor with COVID-19, enrolled during active disease. The donor label of this sample is uncertain.

J is TRBJ2-2 and V is TRBV11-2; D ambiguous. From germline, CDR1 is SGHAT and CDR2 FQNNGV. V was clipped by 1 base and J by 5 bases, with 2 bases between them. The CDR3 covers 12 residues. The CDR3 DNA follows: TGTGCCAGCAGCTTAGTAACCGGGGAGCTGTTTTTT. The encoded protein is CASSLVTGELFF.

This chain links TRBV18 with TRBJ2-1; 11 bases are shared with TRBD2. Trimming removed 6 bases from V and 4 bases from J; junction bases left unmatched: 14. CDR1 KGHSH and CDR2 LQKENI come from the germline V gene. CDR3 length: 18 amino acids. CDR3: CASSRQQPGLAEYNEQFF. The CDR3 nucleotides are TGTGCCAGCTCGCGCCAACAACCGGGACTAGCGGAATACAATGAGCAGTTCTTC.

This clone was recorded only once. The gene calls are TRBV18 and TRBJ2-1; 8 bases match TRBD2. After removal of 5 bases from V and 0 bases from J, the junction contained 6 bases not matched to a gene. There are 16 residues in the CDR3. From germline, CDR1 is KGHSH and CDR2 LQKENI. CDR3 nucleotide sequence: TGTGCCAGCTCATCGAGTGCGGGGGGCTCCTACAATGAGCAGTTCTTC. It translates to CASSSSAGGSYNEQFF.

The V and J genes are TRBV7-2 and TRBJ2-1; TRBD1 matches at 7 bases. This CDR3 region has 14 residues. Germline lookup yields CDR1 SGHTA and CDR2 FQGNSA. With 5 bases clipped from V and 1 base from J, the junction kept 2 bases outside the gene matches. In nucleotides, the CDR3 is TGTGCCAGCAGCGTGGACAGGTCCTACAATGAGCAGTTCTTC. Its translation: CASSVDRSYNEQFF.

The chain has TRBV27 and TRBJ2-7; perhaps TRBD1 as D (5 bases). The CDR3 runs to 12 residues. V was cut by 6 bases and J by 3 bases, with 9 bases left in between. The germline gives CDR1 MNHEY, CDR2 SMNVEV (reference sequence). The CDR3 reads CASRTGYYEQYF. The CDR3 region has the DNA TGTGCCAGCAGAACAGGTTACTACGAGCAGTACTTC.

The CDR3 here is CASSIYGDGYTF. Here the CDR3 DNA reads TGTGCCAGTAGTATATACGGGGATGGCTACACCTTC. This chain joins TRBV19 and TRBJ1-2; D is unclear. The V and J ends lost 2 bases and 6 bases respectively, with 7 bases between them. Germline CDR1 LNHDA, CDR2 SQIVND (reference sequence). There are 12 residues in the CDR3.

The rearrangement uses TRBV19 and TRBJ1-1, with D maybe TRBD1 (6 bases). V lost 3 bases and J lost 6, with 17 bases in between. This CDR3 has 15 residues. The germline V gene has CDR1 LNHDA and CDR2 SQIVND (reference sequence). The CDR3 loop is CASSISSGTNAEAFF. Here the CDR3 DNA reads TGTGCCAGTAGTATTAGTTCCGGGACAAATGCTGAAGCTTTCTTT.

The chain combines TRBV28 with TRBJ1-5; 8 nucleotides align to TRBD1. J lost 7 bases, V lost 5 bases, and 7 bases had no gene match. The CDR3 totals 14 residues. CDR1 is MDHEN and CDR2 is SYDVKM in the germline V gene. The CDR3 DNA sequence: TGTGCCAGCAGTCCGGACAGGGCACGGCAGCCCCAGCATTTT. It codes for CASSPDRARQPQHF.

This clone was detected only once. The genes are TRBV5-4 and TRBJ2-5; no clear D. V gave up 0 bases and J gave up 5 bases, with 20 bases separating them. CDR1 and CDR2 from the germline V gene are SGHNT and YYREEE (reference sequence). The CDR3 is 17 amino acids. DNA for the CDR3: TGTGCCAGCAGCTTGGGTTCCGGCGCTAGTCGATGGGAGACCCAGTACTTC. Its translation: CASSLGSGASRWETQYF.

J is TRBJ2-7 and V is TRBV6-5; TRBD2 matches at 11 bases. The CDR3 has 16 residues. Germline V gene data show CDR1 as MNHEY and CDR2 as SVGAGI. Trimming at V came to 0 bases and at J to 4 bases, leaving 5 bases not matched to a gene. Here the CDR3 DNA reads TGTGCCAGCAGTTACTCGTTAGCGGGAGGGGGGTACGAGCAGTACTTC. Residues: CASSYSLAGGGYEQYF.

The J gene is TRBJ2-2, the V gene TRBV30, with 7 bases matching TRBD1. V shed 1 base and J 8 bases; nucleotides not matched to a gene: 7. The CDR3 length is 14 residues. Germline CDR1 GTSNPN, CDR2 SVGIG (reference sequence). CDR3 region: CAWSATRGFGELFF. Here the CDR3 DNA reads TGTGCCTGGAGTGCCACCAGGGGGTTTGGGGAGCTGTTTTTT.

This clone was picked up one time. This chain uses TRBV9 with TRBJ1-1; possibly TRBD1 for D (5 bases). The germline V gene has CDR1 SGDLS and CDR2 YYNGEE. Trimming stripped 0 bases from V and 1 base from J, with 10 bases between. The CDR3 totals 15 residues. The CDR3 spells CASSVVDSRNTEAFF. CDR3 bases: TGTGCCAGCAGCGTAGTTGACAGTAGGAACACTGAAGCTTTCTTT.